The 28 T cell receptor beta chains below come from one sample, sequenced in a study of blood T cells in healthy people across ages. Together with a sample-barcoded 5' primer, a J-beta primer mix was included in a second PCR lasting roughly 6 to 12 cycles. TCRdb re-called the 5' RACE reads with MiXCR, one entry per CDR3 protein. The sample has just under 900,000 distinct CDR3 sequences; 29% are singletons. The sequenced sample was blood. The receptors stem from an elderly woman in good health.

A word on this clonotype: A much larger clone differs by one base, so this may be a read error. The gene calls are TRBV6-5 and TRBJ2-6; TRBD1 is a possible D gene (5 bases). Trimming stripped 8 bases from V and 0 bases from J, with 17 bases between. This CDR3 contains 17 residues. Germline V lookup: CDR1 MNHEY, CDR2 SVGAGI. The CDR3 nucleotides read TGTGCCAGCGGTTTTACTACAGGCGTCTCTGGGGCCAACGTCCTGACTTTC. Translation: CASGFTTGVSGANVLTF.

This clonotype was seen repeatedly, ten times or more. The chain joins TRBV5-1 to TRBJ2-3; D uncertain. The CDR3 is made up of 17 amino acids. Germline loops: CDR1 SGHRS, CDR2 YFSETQ. The V end was cut by 1 base, the J end by 0 bases, with 15 bases between. This CDR3 is CASSLLTAAPSTDTQYF. CDR3 nucleotide sequence: TGCGCCAGCAGCTTGTTAACGGCTGCCCCTAGCACAGATACGCAGTATTTT.

This clonotype was observed many times. V is TRBV12-3 or TRBV12-4 and J is TRBJ2-5, with D perhaps matching TRBD2 (5 bases). The ends were cut back, 6 bases at V and 5 bases at J, with 10 bases in the middle. The CDR3 runs to 12 residues. The CDR3 bases are TGTGCCAGCAGCGGGTGGGAGGAGACCCAGTACTTC. Protein product: CASSGWEETQYF.

The chain is built from TRBV28 and TRBJ1-4, with 7 positions matching TRBD1. The V gene's germline CDR1 is MDHEN and CDR2 SYDVKM. This CDR3 contains 13 residues. The V and J ends lost 8 bases and 4 bases, in that order; junction bases with no gene match: 4. The DNA for the CDR3 is TGTGCCAGCCAGGGACAGCTTAATGAAAAACTGTTTTTT. As protein: CASQGQLNEKLFF.

J is TRBJ1-1 and V is TRBV11-2; 8 nucleotides align to TRBD1. The V and J ends lost 1 base and 6 bases, in that order; junction bases with no gene match: 7. Germline-derived CDR1 and CDR2 are SGHAT and FQNNGV. The CDR3 has 15 amino acids. The CDR3 loop is CASSLVLGQGAEAFF. The DNA for the CDR3 is TGTGCCAGCAGCTTAGTATTAGGACAGGGAGCTGAAGCTTTCTTT.

At least ten counts were recorded for this clonotype. The V and J genes are TRBV6-2 or TRBV6-3 and TRBJ2-7; D may be TRBD1 (6 bases). The ends were cut back, 6 bases at V and 3 bases at J, with 15 bases in the middle. The CDR3 covers 14 residues. Germline V gives CDR1 MNHEY, CDR2 SVGEGT. CDR3 sequence (DNA): TGTGCCAGCAGACAGACAGGAAGCTACTACGAGCAGTACTTC. Amino acid sequence: CASRQTGSYYEQYF.

In this sample, this clonotype turned up a few times. This sequence joins TRBV24-1 and TRBJ2-7; tentatively, D is TRBD1 (6 bases). The CDR3 sequence is 17 residues long. Germline lookup yields CDR1 KGHDR and CDR2 SFDVKD. Trimming stripped 3 bases from V and 7 bases from J, with 24 bases between. DNA of the CDR3: TGTGCCACCAGTGATAGCTTCCGGGACATCTCCTACAATGAGCAGTACTTC. Its protein product is CATSDSFRDISYNEQYF.

The table lists this clonotype with many counts. The chain has TRBV7-9 and TRBJ2-4; D is possibly TRBD2 (6 bases). Trimming shortened V by 2 bases and J by 0 bases, and 11 bases separated the two germline ends. The CDR3 sequence is 16 residues long. The V gene's germline CDR1 is SEHNR and CDR2 FQNEAQ (reference sequence). The CDR3 DNA sequence: TGTGCCAGCAGCTTACTAGGAGGGATAGCCAAAAACATTCAGTACTTC. Translated, it gives CASSLLGGIAKNIQYF.

This clonotype has ten or more counts. The rearrangement uses TRBV6-2 or TRBV6-3 and TRBJ1-2; weak D call: TRBD1 (6 bases). Trimming removed 2 bases from V and 0 bases from J, with 13 bases in between. The CDR3 runs 16 residues. Per germline, CDR1 MNHEY and CDR2 SVGEGT. The CDR3 protein is CASSYGGGKANYGYTF. In DNA, the CDR3 is TGTGCCAGCAGTTACGGAGGGGGGAAGGCTAACTATGGCTACACCTTC.

This clonotype was observed many times. V gene TRBV12-3 or TRBV12-4 combines with J gene TRBJ1-5, with D hard to call. Trimming took 4 bases from V and 1 from J, leaving 8 bases between them. The CDR3 is made up of 14 amino acids. Here the CDR3 reads CASSSGMSNQPQHF. The CDR3 region has the DNA TGTGCCAGCAGTTCCGGAATGAGCAATCAGCCCCAGCATTTT.

V is TRBV14 and J is TRBJ2-3; D is undetermined. Trimming left V 4 bases short and J 10 bases short, with 12 bases between. The CDR3 loop spans 12 amino acids. CDR1 and CDR2 (germline): SGHDN, FVKESK. CDR3 sequence: CASSLSRDAQYF. CDR3 DNA: TGTGCCAGCAGCCTAAGCCGTGATGCGCAGTATTTT.

Concerning this clonotype itself: A much larger clone lies a single base off, so this may be a read error. The chain employs TRBV5-1 and TRBJ2-7; D is possibly TRBD2 (6 bases). This CDR3 contains 14 residues. CDR1 and CDR2 from the germline V gene are SGHRS and YFSETQ. The CDR3 region has the DNA TGCGCCGGCAGCTTGGGTCCGGCGGGGTACGAGCAGTACTTC. Its protein is CAGSLGPAGYEQYF. The full variable domain, its missing parts supplied by reference TRBV5-1 and TRBJ2-7, is KAGVTQTPRYLIKTRGQQVTLSCSPISGHRSVSWYQQTPGQGLQFLFEYFSETQRNKGNFPGRFSGRQFSNSRSEMNVSTLELGDSALYLCAGSLGPAGYEQYFGPGTRLTVT.

In regard to this clonotype: A read error may be the cause here, since a much bigger clone is one base away. This rearrangement joins TRBV7-9 to TRBJ2-7; a weak D match, TRBD1 (5 bases). V was shortened by 8 bases and J by 3 bases, with 14 bases between the two germline ends. Germline CDR1 SEHNR, CDR2 FQNEAQ (reference sequence). CDR3 length: 13 amino acids. CDR3 sequence reads: CASGNDRDYEQYF. Here the CDR3 DNA reads TGTGCCAGCGGCAACGACAGAGACTACGAGCAGTACTTC.

The CDR3 sequence is CASSLAGAGMGQPQHF. In DNA, the CDR3 is TGTGCCAGCAGTTTAGCGGGGGCCGGTATGGGTCAGCCCCAGCATTTT. V usage is TRBV12-3 or TRBV12-4 and J usage is TRBJ1-5; tentative D call: TRBD1 (6 bases). V lost 0 bases to trimming and J lost 6 bases, with 15 bases between them. This CDR3 contains 16 residues.

Worth noting for this clonotype: The junction departs from the called germline gene at one end, perhaps through a read error. The chain links TRBV12-3 or TRBV12-4 to TRBJ2-3, with 7 bases lining up with TRBD2. The CDR3 is 15 residues long. CDR3 bases: TGTGCCAGCAACGGACTAGTGGGGCGCACAGATACGCAATATTTT. Its protein product is CASNGLVGRTDTQYF.

This clonotype appeared many times. The chain links TRBV7-2 to TRBJ1-4; weak D call: TRBD1 (5 bases). This CDR3 comprises 16 residues. V was clipped by 2 bases and J by 2 bases, with 12 bases between them. Germline V CDR1 and CDR2: SGHTA, FQGNSA. The CDR3 DNA reads TGTGCCAGCAGCTTAAGCGGGAGGGGTACTAATGAAAAACTGTTTTTT. As protein: CASSLSGRGTNEKLFF.

This clonotype was counted many times. The V gene is TRBV4-3, the J gene TRBJ1-4; D is perhaps TRBD1 (6 bases). Germline V gene lookup returns CDR1 LGHNA and CDR2 YSLEER. The CDR3 has 13 amino acids. The V gene lost 4 bases and the J gene lost 5 bases, with 8 bases spanning the gap. The CDR3: CASSRGQNEKLFF. As DNA, the CDR3 is TGCGCCAGCAGCCGTGGACAGAATGAAAAACTGTTTTTT.

This clonotype was recorded at least ten times. As DNA, the CDR3 is TGTGCCAGCAGCCCGACAGGTGGAAGCTCTGGGGCCAACGTCCTGACTTTC. Its protein is CASSPTGGSSGANVLTF. This rearrangement joins TRBV7-2 to TRBJ2-6, with TRBD1 as a possible D gene (6 bases). Germline V CDR1 and CDR2: SGHTA, FQGNSA. V lost 5 bases and J lost 0, with 14 bases in between. The CDR3 has 17 residues.

V is TRBV20-1 and J is TRBJ2-7, with 8 bases that match TRBD2. The CDR3 is made up of 15 amino acids. J lost 2 bases, V lost 0 bases, and 6 bases had no gene match. Per the germline V gene, CDR1 is DFQATT and CDR2 is SNEGSKA (reference sequence). The CDR3 region has the DNA TGCAGTGCTAGAGATATAGCGGGGTTAACCTACGAGCAGTACTTC. Amino acid sequence: CSARDIAGLTYEQYF.

A note on this clonotype: One base away lies a much larger clone, so this may be a sequencing read error. The gene calls are TRBV10-1 and TRBJ2-3; 10 bases fit TRBD2. The CDR3 loop spans 16 amino acids. CDR1 is WNHNN, CDR2 SYGVQD, per germline (reference sequence). The CDR3 protein is CASSVGTSVSTATQYF. CDR3 DNA sequence: TGCGCCAGCAGTGTCGGGACTAGCGTGAGCACAGCTACGCAGTATTTT.

Note on this clonotype: A junction end diverges from the germline sequence, so it may reflect a read error. V is TRBV6-6 and J is TRBJ2-5; 7 positions match TRBD1. Germline CDR1 reads MNHNY; CDR2 reads SVGAGI (reference sequence). The CDR3 is 16 amino acids. The CDR3 sequence is CASSYSDLGGTETLYF. In nucleotides, the CDR3 is TGTGCCAGCAGTTACTCGGATCTAGGTGGGACAGAGACCCTGTACTTC.

This clonotype appeared many times. One end of the junction varies from germline; a read error may be responsible. The chain joins TRBV20-1 to TRBJ1-2; 7 bases match TRBD1. CDR3 length: 14 amino acids. The germline gives CDR1 DFQATT, CDR2 SNEGSKA (reference sequence). CDR3 in amino acids: CSARDRARNYGYTF. For the CDR3, the DNA is TGCAGTGCCAGAGACAGGGCCCGTAACTATGGCTACACCTTC.

The J gene is TRBJ2-1, the V gene TRBV5-1, with 7 bases matching TRBD1. The end of the DNA fits TRBJ2-7 better, so the J call may be wrong. There are 19 residues in the CDR3. Germline assignment: CDR1 SGHRS and CDR2 YFSETQ. CDR3 region: CASSSTGTVALMTYNEQYF. The CDR3 region has the DNA TGCGCCAGCAGCTCGACCGGGACAGTAGCTCTTATGACCTACAATGAGCAGTACTTC.

In its sample, this clonotype was seen many times. The chain is built from TRBV15 and TRBJ1-2; 10 bases line up with TRBD1. J was trimmed by 8 bases and V by 4 bases; bases with no gene match: 10. This CDR3 spans 15 amino acids. Per the germline V gene, CDR1 is LNHNV and CDR2 is YYDKDF (reference sequence). Written as DNA, the CDR3 is TGTGCCACCAGCACAGCGACAGGGGGCATTAGGGGCTACACCTTC. This sequence encodes CATSTATGGIRGYTF.

This clonotype was detected a few times. V and J are TRBV20-1 and TRBJ1-5, with 10 bases fitting TRBD1. This CDR3 comprises 14 residues. The germline gives CDR1 DFQATT, CDR2 SNEGSKA (reference sequence). The junction had 3 bases not matched to a gene; V was cut back by 6 bases and J by 1 base. In DNA, the CDR3 is TGCAGTGCCAGACAGGGGGCAAGCAATCAGCCCCAGCATTTT. This sequence encodes CSARQGASNQPQHF.

V and J are TRBV20-1 and TRBJ1-1; D is ambiguous. Germline CDR1 and CDR2: DFQATT and SNEGSKA (reference sequence). The CDR3 sequence is 16 residues long. V gave up 0 bases and J gave up 1 base, with 15 bases separating them. The CDR3 DNA reads as TGCAGTGCTAGAGATCGTAGGTTAGGTGGGAACACTGAAGCTTTCTTT. Translated, it gives CSARDRRLGGNTEAFF.

This clonotype occurred many times. The chain couples TRBV28 to TRBJ2-5, with a weak D call TRBD2 (6 bases). The CDR3 is 14 residues long. The ends were cut back, 4 bases at V and 4 bases at J, with 13 bases in the middle. CDR1 MDHEN and CDR2 SYDVKM come from the germline V gene. This chain's CDR3 is CASSSTRGGETQYF. CDR3 bases: TGTGCCAGCAGTTCCACCCGGGGAGGAGAGACCCAGTACTTC.

The rearrangement uses TRBV7-2 and TRBJ2-1; 7 nucleotides agree with TRBD2. The CDR3 length is 13 residues. Germline assignment: CDR1 SGHTA and CDR2 FQGNSA. V lost 5 bases and J lost 13; bases outside the gene matches: 11. In DNA form, the CDR3 reads TGTGCCAGCAGCGAGGGGAGGGGAGAGACCCAGTTCTTC. Encoded protein: CASSEGRGETQFF.